These 26 T cell receptor beta chains share one sample of origin, sequenced in a study of T cells expressing NK-cell markers. With the 5' RACE reads reprocessed, TCRdb shows one record per CDR3 protein and no DNA. This sample's clone table lists a few hundred thousand distinct CDR3 sequences. The source material was blood T cells: a sorted CD56 or NKG2C T cell subset, CD4+ or CD8+ T cells, or bulk PBMC T cells (not recorded which). The receptors stem from a man between 18 and 69 years old in good health.

This chain joins TRBV5-4 and TRBJ1-1; TCRdb names TRBD1, which stays unverified in the absence of DNA. The CDR3 runs to 15 residues. CDR1 and CDR2 from the germline V gene are SGHNT and YYREEE (reference sequence). CDR3 sequence: CASSLGGQGVAEAFF.

V gene TRBV11-1 combines with J gene TRBJ2-2; absent DNA, TCRdb's TRBD1 call cannot be checked. The CDR3 runs 18 residues. The germline gives CDR1 SGHAT, CDR2 FQDESV (reference sequence). The chain's CDR3 is CASSLVEIPRIRSGELFF.

The V call is TRBV6-2 or TRBV6-3, the J call TRBJ1-6; TCRdb lists TRBD1, though no DNA is available to test this call. Per germline, CDR1 MNHEY and CDR2 SVGEGT. CDR3 length: 16 residues. The CDR3 loop reads CASSYSPRGADSPLHF.

The J gene is TRBJ2-1, the V gene TRBV3-1. CDR1 and CDR2 from the germline V gene are LGHDT and YNNKEL (reference sequence). The CDR3 contains 12 residues. CDR3 sequence: CASSRTSHEQFF.

The chain is built from TRBV7-4 and TRBJ2-1; the TCRdb call, TRBD1, lacks DNA for checking. Germline V gene lookup returns CDR1 SGHVT and CDR2 SQSDAQ. The CDR3 length is 19 residues. CDR3: CASSSPIPPYGGSRDEQFF.

CDR3 region: CASSLRGGADRPSYNEQFF. This chain uses TRBV7-3 with TRBJ2-1; TCRdb lists TRBD2, though no DNA is available to test this call. This CDR3 has 19 amino acids. Germline V gene lookup returns CDR1 SGHTA and CDR2 FQGTGA.

The J gene is TRBJ1-1, the V gene TRBV25-1. Germline loops: CDR1 MGHDK, CDR2 SYGVNS. This CDR3 is built from 15 residues. CDR3 in amino acids: CASSEFGRANTEAFF.

This chain's CDR3 is CASSTLGVMAFF. This chain uses TRBV12-3 or TRBV12-4 with TRBJ1-1; without DNA, the TCRdb call of TRBD1 cannot be checked. CDR3 size: 12 residues.

The chain links TRBV18 to TRBJ2-2; TCRdb lists TRBD1, though no DNA is available to test this call. Per the germline V gene, CDR1 is KGHSH and CDR2 is LQKENI. This CDR3 has 16 residues. The CDR3 reads CASSPPQGFTTGELFF.

The V call is TRBV2, the J call TRBJ2-6; lacking DNA, the TRBD2 call made by TCRdb goes unchecked. The CDR3 is made up of 17 amino acids. In germline, CDR1 is SNHLY, CDR2 FYNNEI. The CDR3 is CASTLGGGVSGANVLTF.

The chain recombines TRBV6-5 with TRBJ1-5. The CDR3 spans 14 residues. Per the germline V gene, CDR1 is MNHEY and CDR2 is SVGAGI. Here the CDR3 reads CASSYEAPNQPQHF.

The chain carries TRBV18 and TRBJ1-3; TCRdb's D gene call, TRBD1, goes unchecked for lack of DNA. The CDR3 extends over 14 amino acids. Germline CDR1 KGHSH, CDR2 LQKENI. CDR3 protein: CASSLRTGGNTIYF.

The chain joins TRBV5-4 to TRBJ2-2; TCRdb indicates TRBD1, and absent DNA this call remains unverified. The CDR3 extends over 12 amino acids. Germline CDR1 reads SGHNT; CDR2 reads YYREEE (reference sequence). The CDR3 protein is CATREGPGELFF.

This chain uses TRBV13 with TRBJ2-7; TCRdb selects TRBD2, and the lack of DNA leaves this call unchecked. This CDR3 is built from 15 residues. Germline CDR1 and CDR2: PRHDT and FYEKMQ (reference sequence). CDR3 protein: CASSPTSGFSYEQYF.

This chain uses TRBV5-1 with TRBJ2-1. The CDR3 totals 16 residues. Germline CDR1 reads SGHRS; CDR2 reads YFSETQ. CDR3 sequence: CASSFTASFTYNEQFF.

V usage is TRBV5-1 and J usage is TRBJ2-4; TCRdb's assignment of TRBD2 cannot be checked, as there is no DNA. Per germline, CDR1 SGHRS and CDR2 YFSETQ. There are 18 residues in the CDR3. CDR3 amino acids: CASSYTSGAGGPGNIQYF.

The J gene is TRBJ1-4, the V gene TRBV12-3 or TRBV12-4. This CDR3 has 13 amino acids. The CDR3 sequence is CASSLGSEGKLFF.

The J gene is TRBJ1-4, the V gene TRBV5-1; the D gene TCRdb calls, TRBD1, cannot be checked with no DNA. This CDR3 region has 15 residues. Germline V gene lookup returns CDR1 SGHRS and CDR2 YFSETQ. This chain's CDR3 is CASSFGDRGNEKLFF.

V gene TRBV20-1 combines with J gene TRBJ2-5; TCRdb proposes TRBD2, but this gene call is untestable without DNA. Germline loops: CDR1 DFQATT, CDR2 SNEGSKA (reference sequence). The CDR3 runs 14 residues. CDR3 region: CSARVFGLEETQYF.

The V gene is TRBV28, the J gene TRBJ1-3; TCRdb returns TRBD1, unconfirmable since there is no DNA. CDR1 is MDHEN, CDR2 SYDVKM, per germline. This CDR3 comprises 17 residues. The chain's CDR3 is CASSLDLGTGLRNTIYF.

The rearrangement joins TRBV19 to TRBJ1-3; TCRdb proposes TRBD1, but this gene call is untestable without DNA. This CDR3 spans 15 amino acids. The germline gives CDR1 LNHDA, CDR2 SQIVND (reference sequence). The CDR3 is CASSTGPASGNTIYF.

The V gene is TRBV20-1, the J gene TRBJ2-4; TCRdb proposes TRBD2, but this gene call is untestable without DNA. This CDR3 has 19 residues. CDR1 DFQATT and CDR2 SNEGSKA come from the germline V gene (reference sequence). CDR3 amino acids: CSARDQLRAASRDGNIQYF.

This rearrangement joins TRBV12-3 or TRBV12-4 to TRBJ1-2. The CDR3 is made up of 13 amino acids. The CDR3 sequence is CASSLHGPYGYTF.

The V call is TRBV12-3 or TRBV12-4, the J call TRBJ2-6; the D call from TCRdb, TRBD1, cannot be confirmed without DNA. The CDR3 has 17 residues. CDR3 amino acids: CASSLVQGISGANVLTF.

V and J are TRBV19 and TRBJ2-1; TCRdb selects TRBD1, and the lack of DNA leaves this call unchecked. CDR3 size: 15 residues. Germline values: CDR1 LNHDA, CDR2 SQIVND (reference sequence). The CDR3 spells CASSRGQQTYNEQFF.

This chain joins TRBV20-1 and TRBJ2-7. This CDR3 spans 12 amino acids. Germline CDR1 is DFQATT and CDR2 is SNEGSKA (reference sequence). CDR3 amino acids: CSASSALEEQYF.